This T cell receptor beta chain comes out of a study of blood T cell repertoires in COVID-19. Study-level information: Sample material is recorded as cDNA or gDNA derived from T cells, B-cell-depleted T cells, or PBMCs.

Some clones are missing from TCRdb's copy, which holds only in-frame ones; the method was immunoSEQ multiplex PCR. This repertoire shows 55,000 to 80,000 clones, about 90% found once; its top ten account for around 2%. V lost 4 bases to trimming and J lost 8 bases; unmatched junction nucleotides: 14. CDR3 length: 16 amino acids. Germline CDR1 and CDR2: MNHEY and SVGAGI. This receptor was identified in a human donor in a cohort sampled during active COVID-19. The specimen sequenced was peripheral blood. This rearrangement joins TRBV6-5 to TRBJ1-1, with TRBD1 matching over 9 bases. CDR3 region: CASSSTGTGFKLEAFF. For the CDR3, the DNA is TGTGCCAGCAGTTCTACCGGGACAGGGTTTAAGTTGGAAGCTTTCTTT.